The clone carrying this T cell receptor beta chain was observed a handful of times. What it binds is not known. These data belong to a study of T cells after yellow fever vaccination. TCRdb re-called the 5' RACE reads through MiXCR, storing one row per CDR3 protein. The profile shows some 550,000 distinct CDR3 sequences, roughly 19% of them singletons. Trimming removed 6 bases from V and 11 bases from J; junction bases left unmatched: 9. The V gene's germline CDR1 is LNHDA and CDR2 SQIVND (reference sequence). There are 12 residues in the CDR3. Study outcomes and limitations: The presence of abundant clonotypes contaminating from the bulk population was possible in FACS-sorted repertoires. Researchers noted that a small share of clonotypes showed up in both CD4 and CD8 compartments. A secondary response was less intense yet reached its peak sooner, at day 5 versus 15.

The sample was PBMCs, taken 15 days after the yellow fever booster vaccination. The receptor was derived from a man aged 25 to 45 who received the YFV17D yellow fever vaccine. The chain combines TRBV19 with TRBJ1-2, with 7 positions matching TRBD1. The DNA for the CDR3 is TGTGCCAGTAGATCCGGACAGGCTCAATACACCTTC. Translation gives CASRSGQAQYTF.